This T cell receptor beta chain was sequenced in a study of T cell repertoires in cytomegalovirus infection. General observations from the study: HLA-C-restricted CMV-specific TCR beta clonotypes prevailed in the ex vivo response.

This clonotype came up many times. Its matching antigen is unknown. V lost 4 bases to trimming and J lost 0 bases; unmatched junction nucleotides: 5. From germline, CDR1 is SGHAT and CDR2 FQNNGV. The CDR3 is 18 residues long. TCRdb ran MiXCR on the reads and lists one entry per CDR3 protein. The sample includes about 310,000 distinct CDR3 sequences, 25% seen only once; the top ten take roughly 14%. The rearrangement joins TRBV11-2 to TRBJ2-1; 14 bases align to TRBD2. The sequence was collected from a human donor in good health (CMV status not recorded). Some clones in this sample may be carry-over from other donors' samples. This material consisted of cultured PBMCs, taken from culture after CMV antigen stimulation. DNA of the CDR3: TGTGCCAGCAGCTCCGGGACTAGCGGGGGTTACTCCTACAATGAGCAGTTCTTC. This encodes CASSSGTSGGYSYNEQFF.